The rows below give T cell receptor beta chains drawn from one sample of a study of T cell responses to AZD1222 COVID-19 vaccine. The method was immunoSEQ multiplex PCR; TCRdb's version includes in-frame clones alone and lacks a portion of them. The sample yields some 79,000 clones, around 82% seen once. Source: peripheral blood, taken 28 days after the second AZD1222 dose. The origin of the receptors is an adult who received the AZD1222 COVID-19 vaccine. Both conserved end residues are part of each CDR3. D genes are given only for firm matches. Not every row has a clone size; where given, it reads once, few, many or a size class.

J: TRBJ2-1
size: NA
D: NA
length: 12
V: TRBV30
DNA: TGTGCCTGGAATCCCCAGTCAGGTGAGCAGTTCTTC
CDR3: CAWNPQSGEQFF

J: TRBJ2-2
size: NA
D: TRBD2
length: 17
V: TRBV24-1
DNA: TGTGCCACCAGTCGGCGGGAGGGCTCGGGGGGCACCGGGGAGCTGTTTTTT
CDR3: CATSRREGSGGTGELFF

J: TRBJ1-6
size: NA
D: TRBD1
length: 13
V: TRBV9
DNA: TGTGCCAGCAGCTCAGGGGGCAAGTCACCCCTCCACTTT
CDR3: CASSSGGKSPLHF

J: TRBJ2-3
size: NA
D: TRBD1
length: 14
V: TRBV7-8
DNA: TGTGCCAGCAGCCCAAACAGGGACAGAGGTACGCAGTATTTT
CDR3: CASSPNRDRGTQYF

J: TRBJ1-2
size: NA
D: NA
length: 13
V: TRBV19
DNA: TGTGCCAGTAGCCCGGGCGGGAACTATGGCTACACCTTC
CDR3: CASSPGGNYGYTF

J: TRBJ1-4
size: NA
D: NA
length: 13
V: TRBV5-1
DNA: TGCGCCAGCAGGTTGTCAGCTAATGAAAAACTGTTTTTT
CDR3: CASRLSANEKLFF

J: TRBJ2-1
size: NA
D: TRBD1
length: 16
V: TRBV3-1/TRBV3-2
DNA: TGTGCCAGCAGCCCCGAAGGACAGGGAATTGTCAATGAGCAGTTCTTC
CDR3: CASSPEGQGIVNEQFF

J: TRBJ2-1
size: NA
D: TRBD1
length: 14
V: TRBV7-3
DNA: TGTGCCAGCAGCCATGGACAGGGGGCAGGTGAGCAGTTCTTC
CDR3: CASSHGQGAGEQFF

J: TRBJ1-2
size: NA
D: NA
length: 14
V: TRBV24-1
DNA: TGTGCCACCAGTGACGGACGCCTCTCGTACGGCTACACCTTC
CDR3: CATSDGRLSYGYTF

J: TRBJ2-7
size: NA
D: NA
length: 13
V: TRBV28
DNA: TGTGCCAGCAGTTGGGGGGGCGCGTCCGAGCAGTACTTC
CDR3: CASSWGGASEQYF

J: TRBJ1-3
size: NA
D: NA
length: 16
V: TRBV7-9
DNA: TGTGCCAGCAGCTTAGTACCCGGGGGCGGTGGAAACACCATATATTTT
CDR3: CASSLVPGGGGNTIYF

J: TRBJ2-5
size: once
D: TRBD2
length: 15
V: TRBV7-2
DNA: TGTGCCAGCAGCAGGGCTAGCGGAACCCAAGAGACCCAGTACTTC
CDR3: CASSRASGTQETQYF

J: TRBJ2-2
size: NA
D: NA
length: 14
V: TRBV19
DNA: TGTGCCAGTAGTATAGGAGCTAGCTCAGGGGAGCTGTTTTTT
CDR3: CASSIGASSGELFF

J: TRBJ2-6
size: NA
D: NA
length: 15
V: TRBV6-5
DNA: TGTGCCAGCAGTTACGGGGGGGCCGGGGCCAACGTCCTGACTTTC
CDR3: CASSYGGAGANVLTF

J: TRBJ1-1
size: NA
D: NA
length: 13
V: TRBV10-2
DNA: TGCGCCAGCAGTGAGAACAGAAACACTGAAGCTTTCTTT
CDR3: CASSENRNTEAFF

J: TRBJ1-2
size: once
D: NA
length: 15
V: TRBV19
DNA: TGTGCCAGTAGTGTCGCAGGCCTTGTCCTCTATGGCTACACCTTC
CDR3: CASSVAGLVLYGYTF

J: TRBJ2-7
size: NA
D: NA
length: 15
V: TRBV4-3
DNA: TGCGCCAGCAGCCAAGATTTCGGTCGAACCAACGAGCAGTACTTC
CDR3: CASSQDFGRTNEQYF

J: TRBJ2-1
size: few
D: NA
length: 13
V: TRBV6-6
DNA: TGTGCCAGCAGTTACGGGACTCGCAATGAGCAGTTCTTC
CDR3: CASSYGTRNEQFF